The 23 T cell receptor beta chains given below trace back to one sample, sequenced in a study of OX40 agonist ivuxolimab in advanced cancers. Profiling relied on immunoSEQ multiplex PCR, and the TCRdb table lists in-frame clones only, not all of them. The sample carries around 70,000 clones, roughly four fifths recorded once. This material consisted of CD4+ or CD8+ T cells sorted from blood, taken in a trial of the OX40 agonist ivuxolimab. The source of these receptors is an adult with an advanced solid tumor such as melanoma, head and neck, liver or kidney cancer.

The gene calls are TRBV2 and TRBJ2-3; maybe TRBD1 (6 bases). This CDR3 is built from 14 residues. CDR1 and CDR2 (germline): SNHLY, FYNNEI. V lost 6 bases and J 3 bases, leaving 13 bases between the germline ends. CDR3 loop: CASSDLQGTDTQYF. The CDR3 nucleotides read TGTGCCAGCAGCGATCTACAGGGAACAGATACGCAGTATTTT. Variable domain in full (rest from reference TRBV2 and TRBJ2-3): EPEVTQTPSHQVTQMGQEVILRCVPISNHLYFYWYRQILGQKVEFLVSFYNNEISEKSEIFDDQFSVERPDGSNFTLKIRSTKLEDSAMYFCASSDLQGTDTQYFGPGTRLTVL.

Concerning this clone: The sample carries other DNA sequences with the same CDR3. CDR3 nucleotides: TGTGCCAGCAGCTTAGTTGGTGCAGATACGCAGTATTTT. This sequence encodes CASSLVGADTQYF. The V and J genes are TRBV7-9 and TRBJ2-3; no clear D gene. The germline CDR1 and CDR2 sequences are SEHNR and FQNEAQ (reference sequence). This CDR3 is 13 amino acids long. Trimming cost V 1 base and J 4 bases, with 6 bases left between them.

V usage is TRBV27 and J usage is TRBJ1-1; no definite D call. V lost 3 bases and J 3 bases, leaving 8 bases between the germline ends. The germline V gene has CDR1 MNHEY and CDR2 SMNVEV (reference sequence). The CDR3 contains 13 residues. The CDR3 spells CASSFTRDTEAFF. The CDR3 DNA reads TGTGCCAGCAGTTTCACACGGGACACTGAAGCTTTCTTT.

CDR3 sequence reads: CATPRVVQKETQYF. The DNA of the CDR3 is TGTGCCACCCCCCGGGTAGTCCAAAAAGAGACCCAGTACTTC. The genes are TRBV19 and TRBJ2-5; D remains unclear. CDR1 LNHDA and CDR2 SQIVND come from the germline V gene (reference sequence). The germline V and J ends were trimmed by 10 bases and 3 bases, with 18 bases remaining between them. The CDR3 length is 14 residues. The whole variable domain, filled in from reference TRBV19 and TRBJ2-5, reads DGGITQSPKYLFRKEGQNVTLSCEQNLNHDAMYWYRQDPGQGLRLIYYSQIVNDFQKGDIAEGYSVSREKKESFPLTVTSAQKNPTAFYLCATPRVVQKETQYFGPGTRLLVL.

This chain connects TRBV27 to TRBJ2-5; no definite D call. The V gene lost 3 bases and the J gene lost 1 base, with 6 bases spanning the gap. CDR1 is MNHEY, CDR2 SMNVEV, per germline (reference sequence). CDR3 size: 13 residues. This chain's CDR3 is CASSFRAQETQYF. In DNA, the CDR3 is TGTGCCAGCAGTTTTCGGGCCCAAGAGACCCAGTACTTC.

The rearrangement links TRBV4-1 to TRBJ1-2; 11 bases map to TRBD1. Germline V lookup: CDR1 MGHRA, CDR2 YSYEKL. The trim removed 4 bases at V and 10 bases at J, leaving 11 bases unmatched. The CDR3 runs to 15 residues. The CDR3 spells CASSRRDRGIVDYTF. CDR3 nucleotides: TGCGCCAGCAGCCGCCGGGACAGGGGGATAGTTGACTACACCTTC.

V is TRBV27 and J is TRBJ1-5; D is unresolved. This CDR3 has 16 residues. Germline V gives CDR1 MNHEY, CDR2 SMNVEV (reference sequence). V was shortened by 0 bases and J by 2 bases, with 11 bases between the two germline ends. DNA for the CDR3: TGTGCCAGCAGTTTATCGCAGCTGGGTGGCAATCAGCCCCAGCATTTT. It encodes CASSLSQLGGNQPQHF.

The V gene is TRBV5-1, the J gene TRBJ2-6, with D possibly TRBD1 on 6 matching bases. The CDR3 contains 14 residues. In germline, CDR1 is SGHRS, CDR2 YFSETQ. With 2 bases removed from V and 3 bases from J, the gap between germline ends came to 6 bases. This CDR3 is CASSLGGGANVLTF. The CDR3 coding sequence is TGCGCCAGCAGCTTAGGGGGTGGGGCCAACGTCCTGACTTTC.

The chain joins TRBV5-1 to TRBJ2-7; 10 bases match TRBD1. Germline-derived CDR1 and CDR2 are SGHRS and YFSETQ. This CDR3 spans 14 amino acids. With 4 bases clipped from V and 6 bases from J, the junction kept 7 bases outside the gene matches. Here the CDR3 reads CASSGGTGVPEQYF. In DNA form, the CDR3 reads TGCGCCAGCAGCGGCGGGACAGGGGTACCCGAGCAGTACTTC.

The table lists this clone with a count of one. V and J are TRBV7-2 and TRBJ1-5, with D uncertain. Per germline, CDR1 SGHTA and CDR2 FQGNSA. The CDR3 has 13 amino acids. V was cut by 5 bases and J by 5 bases, with 10 bases left in between. The CDR3 sequence: CASSARNDQPQHF. The CDR3 bases are TGTGCCAGCAGCGCCAGGAACGATCAGCCCCAGCATTTT.

Only a few counts were recorded for this clone. This chain joins TRBV21-1 and TRBJ2-1; TRBD1 was called by the table and not checked on the DNA. TRBV21-1 is described as a pseudogene. The CDR3 has 14 amino acids. The CDR3 loop is CASSVQVPYNEQFF. For the CDR3, the DNA is TGTGCCAGCAGCGTTCAGGTTCCTTACAATGAGCAGTTCTTC.

This clone appeared a single time. The DNA of the CDR3 is TGCGCCAGCAGCCAAGAATGGAGAGTAAGAGGGGGCGACAATCAGCCCCAGCATTTT. Translated: CASSQEWRVRGGDNQPQHF. The gene calls are TRBV4-3 and TRBJ1-5, with 7 bases matching TRBD1. Germline V lookup: CDR1 LGHNA, CDR2 YSLEER. This CDR3 region has 19 residues. The trim removed 0 bases at V and 3 bases at J, leaving 14 bases unmatched.

This clone appeared once. The chain couples TRBV19 to TRBJ2-1; no firm D call. This CDR3 spans 13 amino acids. Germline CDR1 reads LNHDA; CDR2 reads SQIVND (reference sequence). Deletions cut 11 bases from V and 0 bases from J, with 11 bases between. The CDR3 DNA reads as TGTGCCGTCCGGGTTAACTCCTACAATGAGCAGTTCTTC. Encoded protein: CAVRVNSYNEQFF.

This chain uses TRBV7-2 with TRBJ1-4; the D is unclear. Per germline, CDR1 SGHTA and CDR2 FQGNSA. Trimming took 2 bases from V and 2 from J, leaving 9 bases between them. This CDR3 has 15 residues. The CDR3 DNA sequence: TGTGCCAGCAGCTTAAAAGCGTCCACTAATGAAAAACTGTTTTTT. Its translation is CASSLKASTNEKLFF. Looking up the rest from reference TRBV7-2 and TRBJ1-4 gives the full variable domain: GAGVSQSPSNKVTEKGKDVELRCDPISGHTALYWYRQSLGQGLEFLIYFQGNSAPDKSGLPSDRFSAERTGGSVSTLTIQRTQQEDSAVYLCASSLKASTNEKLFFGSGTQLSVL.

The V gene is TRBV5-4, the J gene TRBJ1-6, with D possibly matching TRBD1 (5 bases). Germline loops: CDR1 SGHNT, CDR2 YYREEE (reference sequence). CDR3 length equals 14 residues. The V end lost 0 bases, the J end lost 6 bases, and 7 bases lay between the germline ends. The CDR3 protein is CASSLGGPNSPLHF. In DNA form, the CDR3 reads TGTGCCAGCAGCTTGGGGGGCCCTAATTCACCCCTCCACTTT. The full variable domain, with the rest looked up from reference TRBV5-4 and TRBJ1-6, is ETGVTQSPTHLIKTRGQQVTLRCSSQSGHNTVSWYQQALGQGPQFIFQYYREEENGRGNFPPRFSGLQFPNYSSELNVNALELDDSALYLCASSLGGPNSPLHFGNGTRLTVT.

This clone was counted only a few times. V is TRBV18 and J is TRBJ2-1; D might be TRBD2 (6 bases). In germline, CDR1 is KGHSH, CDR2 LQKENI. Trimming left V 0 bases short and J 10 bases short, with 7 bases between. The CDR3 covers 12 residues. The DNA for the CDR3 is TGTGCCAGCTCACCACCTAGCGGCGAGCAGTTCTTC. Protein: CASSPPSGEQFF.

V gene TRBV18 combines with J gene TRBJ2-7, with D possibly being TRBD1 (5 bases). This CDR3 contains 13 residues. Germline V CDR1 and CDR2: KGHSH, LQKENI. The V and J ends lost 4 bases and 1 base respectively, with 8 bases between them. The DNA for the CDR3 is TGTGCCAGCTCACGGGGCGGATCCTACGAGCAGTACTTC. Its translation: CASSRGGSYEQYF.

This chain links TRBV28 with TRBJ2-7, with unresolved D. This CDR3 spans 13 amino acids. Germline values: CDR1 MDHEN, CDR2 SYDVKM. Trimming removed 3 bases from V and 2 bases from J, with 8 bases in between. The CDR3 nucleotides read TGTGCCAGCAGTTTGTCTCAGGCCTACGAGCAGTACTTC. Its translation is CASSLSQAYEQYF.

This clone occurred a few times. The rearrangement links TRBV5-1 to TRBJ2-6; no clear D gene. CDR3 size: 14 residues. V shed 1 base and J shed 3 bases, with 5 bases lying between them. Germline values: CDR1 SGHRS, CDR2 YFSETQ. The CDR3: CASSLIGGANVLTF. CDR3 DNA sequence: TGCGCCAGCAGCTTGATTGGTGGGGCCAACGTCCTGACTTTC.

This clone showed up just once. CDR3 nucleotides: TGTGCCAGCAGCTTACAGGGAGGTGACACTGAAGCTTTCTTT. This gives the protein CASSLQGGDTEAFF. This chain uses TRBV5-6 with TRBJ1-1; maybe TRBD1 (6 bases). Germline V lookup: CDR1 SGHDT, CDR2 YYEEEE. This CDR3 is built from 14 residues. The V end was cut by 2 bases, the J end by 3 bases, with 11 bases between.

The chain is built from TRBV7-2 and TRBJ1-6; D ambiguous. In germline, CDR1 is SGHTA, CDR2 FQGNSA. CDR3 size: 15 residues. V lost 4 bases, J lost 6 bases, and 13 bases lay in between. The CDR3 nucleotides read TGTGCCAGCAGCTCCGAAGGACGGGGTAATTCACCCCTCCACTTT. Translation gives CASSSEGRGNSPLHF.

The rearrangement uses TRBV5-6 and TRBJ1-3; D not certain. Germline V gene lookup returns CDR1 SGHDT and CDR2 YYEEEE. The V end lost 6 bases, the J end lost 0 bases, and 10 bases lay between the germline ends. The CDR3 loop spans 14 amino acids. This CDR3 reads CASTLGPSGNTIYF. For the CDR3, the DNA is TGTGCCAGCACTCTGGGCCCCTCTGGAAACACCATATATTTT.

The CDR3 nucleotides read TGTGCCAGCAGCCCCTCCACGGGACCAGATACGCAGTATTTT. Encoded protein: CASSPSTGPDTQYF. The chain has TRBV11-2 and TRBJ2-3; the D gene could be TRBD1 or TRBD2 (5 bases each). Germline CDR1 SGHAT, CDR2 FQNNGV. V lost 5 bases and J 4 bases, leaving 13 bases between the germline ends. CDR3 length: 14 residues.